The present T cell receptor (beta chain) was sequenced within a study of Graves' ophthalmopathy and Graves' hyperthyroidism. RNA transcripts yielded amplified TCR beta CDR3 regions. Investigators did first-round RT-PCR with HTBI primers, then second-round multiplex PCR. TCRdb reprocessed the multiplex PCR reads via MiXCR and lists one record per CDR3 protein. The top ten clones hold around 4.6% of a sample with 560,000 or so distinct CDR3 sequences, about 35% of them seen once. The length of the CDR3 is 19 residues. V was clipped by 0 bases and J by 0 bases; unmatched bases: 2. Germline CDR1 and CDR2: MNHEY and SVGAGI.

The chain combines TRBV6-5 with TRBJ2-2, with 15 bases lining up with TRBD2. This sequence originates from an adult man with Graves' hyperthyroidism. Sequenced input: peripheral blood or thyroid tissue (not recorded which). This CDR3 reads CASSYSGTSGRSNTGELFF. The CDR3 DNA reads TGTGCCAGCAGTTACTCCGGGACTAGCGGGAGGTCGAACACCGGGGAGCTGTTTTTT.